These T cell receptor beta chains were read from a single sample in a study of blood T cell repertoires in COVID-19. TCRdb keeps only in-frame clones here, not all; method: immunoSEQ multiplex PCR. The repertoire holds some 88,000 clones, 86% seen once, with approximately 6.8% in the top ten. Material: peripheral blood. These receptors all stem from a man aged 55 to 70 with acute or convalescent COVID-19. Each CDR3 is given without its conserved first and last residue.

J | V | length | CDR3
TRBJ1-5 | TRBV7-9 | 12 | ASSLSERGQPQH
TRBJ1-1 | TRBV19 | 13 | ASSKGGALNTEAF
TRBJ1-2 | TRBV30 | 11 | ACPGGSNYGYT
TRBJ1-1 | TRBV12-5 | 13 | ASGERGAGNTEAF
TRBJ2-4 | TRBV19 | 11 | ASLSGAKNIQY
TRBJ1-6 | TRBV2 | 11 | ASSDRTGVPLH
TRBJ1-6 | TRBV5-1 | 12 | ASSKDRGNSPLH
TRBJ1-5 | TRBV6-2/TRBV6-3 | 14 | ASSLGQGAGNQPQH
TRBJ2-6 | TRBV3-1/TRBV3-2 | 16 | ASSQHPGQSSGANVLT
TRBJ1-1 | TRBV10-2 | 11 | ASSRDTYTEAF
TRBJ2-7 | TRBV7-2 | 12 | ASSDNRVSYEQY
TRBJ1-6 | TRBV30 | 13 | AWSVTPAGPSPLH
TRBJ2-2 | TRBV2 | 13 | ASSGAGVGTGELF
TRBJ2-7 | TRBV5-4 | 10 | ASSLDGYEQY
TRBJ1-6 | TRBV5-1 | 13 | ASSADSSYNSPLH
TRBJ1-3 | TRBV7-2 | 15 | ASSFASGVSSGNTIY
TRBJ2-1 | TRBV6-4 | 13 | ASSVERTSVNEQF
TRBJ1-3 | TRBV27 | 15 | ASSLSGQRSSGNTIY
TRBJ1-1 | TRBV30 | 12 | AWSVKGAYTEAF
TRBJ1-1 | TRBV19 | 10 | ASRGAGTEAF
TRBJ2-5 | TRBV7-8 | 13 | ASSLLDRGGQTQY
TRBJ1-1 | TRBV7-9 | 14 | ASSHYDAGMNTEAF
TRBJ1-1 | TRBV29-1 | 11 | STWDRRNTEAF
TRBJ2-1 | TRBV9 | 14 | ASSFWDRGRSNEQF
TRBJ2-7 | TRBV5-5 | 12 | ASSLRQGALEQY
TRBJ1-2 | TRBV30 | 11 | AWRGQFNYGYT
TRBJ1-6 | TRBV10-3 | 13 | ATSLSQTDNSPLH
TRBJ2-5 | TRBV11-2 | 15 | ASSLGRRIDLQETQY
TRBJ2-5 | TRBV18 | 14 | ASSPPGLAIPETQY
TRBJ2-1 | TRBV2 | 15 | ASSEWATEEFYNEQF
TRBJ2-7 | TRBV5-1 | 13 | ASSPLGGGSDEQY
TRBJ1-5 | TRBV19 | 13 | ATAQRGGRNQPQH
TRBJ2-7 | TRBV11-3 | 13 | ASSLSGGSPYEQY
TRBJ2-7 | TRBV5-1 | 12 | ASREQPRSYEQY
TRBJ2-7 | TRBV7-2 | 12 | AGTSGSGGYEQY
TRBJ2-7 | TRBV5-1 | 11 | ASSYRTRTEQY
TRBJ1-2 | TRBV28 | 10 | ASSFAGTRYT
TRBJ2-7 | TRBV7-2 | 13 | ASSHPGRSGYEQY
TRBJ1-5 | TRBV7-8 | 15 | ASSSTSGGLGNQPQH
TRBJ1-2 | TRBV27 | 11 | ASSLNGLYGYT
TRBJ2-3 | TRBV30 | 13 | AWSVRGGGTDTQY
TRBJ2-5 | TRBV30 | 12 | AWSLQGLEETQY
TRBJ2-7 | TRBV5-1 | 12 | ASSPTSGISEQY
TRBJ2-3 | TRBV5-1 | 15 | ASSLRPSGGGTDTQY
TRBJ2-7 | TRBV2 | 12 | ASSENGEVYEQY
TRBJ1-2 | TRBV27 | 11 | ASSFDRRYGYT
TRBJ2-7 | TRBV12-5 | 10 | ASGASGYEQY
TRBJ1-2 | TRBV11-2 | 11 | ASRAGEIDGYT
TRBJ2-7 | TRBV29-1 | 11 | SAIAGGNYEQY
TRBJ2-7 | TRBV7-6 | 12 | ASSSRQGAYEQY
TRBJ2-2 | TRBV9 | 14 | ASSVRSPPNTGELF
TRBJ1-2 | TRBV6-5 | 11 | ASRPPNRVGYT
TRBJ1-4 | TRBV24-1 | 13 | ATSDFRATNEKLF
TRBJ2-3 | TRBV11-2 | 11 | ASSVTGPDTQY